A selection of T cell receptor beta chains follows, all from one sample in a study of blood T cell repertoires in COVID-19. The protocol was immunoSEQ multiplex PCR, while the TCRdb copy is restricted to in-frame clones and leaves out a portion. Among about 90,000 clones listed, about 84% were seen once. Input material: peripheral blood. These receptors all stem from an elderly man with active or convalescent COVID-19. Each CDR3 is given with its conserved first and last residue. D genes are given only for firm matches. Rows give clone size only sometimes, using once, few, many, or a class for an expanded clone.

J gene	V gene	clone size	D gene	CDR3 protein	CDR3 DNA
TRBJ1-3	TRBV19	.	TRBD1	CASSRSGQRISGNTIYF	TGTGCCAGTAGTCGGTCGGGACAGCGAATCTCTGGAAACACCATATATTTT
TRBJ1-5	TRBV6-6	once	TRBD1	CASSYTGDYQPQHF	TGTGCCAGCAGCTACACAGGGGATTATCAGCCCCAGCATTTT
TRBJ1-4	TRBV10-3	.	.	CAISAGPTNEKLFF	TGTGCCATCAGTGCAGGTCCAACTAATGAAAAACTGTTTTTT
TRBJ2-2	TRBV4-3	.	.	CASSQDGQYTGELFF	TGCGCCAGCAGCCAAGATGGCCAGTACACCGGGGAGCTGTTTTTT
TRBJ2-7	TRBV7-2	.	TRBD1	CASSFLTGDYEQYF	TGTGCCAGCAGCTTCCTGACAGGGGACTACGAGCAGTACTTC
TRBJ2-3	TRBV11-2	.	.	CASSLDGSTDTQYF	TGTGCCAGCAGCTTAGACGGGAGCACAGATACGCAGTATTTT
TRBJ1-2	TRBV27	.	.	CASSTTGLDYGYTF	TGTGCCAGCAGCACAACAGGGTTAGACTATGGCTACACCTTC
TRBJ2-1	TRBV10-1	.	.	CASSEFEGGEQFF	TGCGCCAGCAGTGAGTTCGAAGGCGGCGAGCAGTTCTTC
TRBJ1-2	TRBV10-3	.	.	CAISDRGSEYGYTF	TGTGCCATCAGTGATCGGGGGTCAGAATATGGCTACACCTTC
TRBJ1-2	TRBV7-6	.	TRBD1	CASSLGQGRDYGYTF	TGTGCCAGCAGCTTAGGACAGGGGCGAGACTATGGCTACACCTTC
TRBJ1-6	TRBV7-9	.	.	CASSMRENSPLHF	TGTGCCAGCAGCATGAGGGAGAATTCACCCCTCCACTTT
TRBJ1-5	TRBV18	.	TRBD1	CASAVDRGNQPQHF	TGTGCCAGCGCCGTCGACAGGGGCAATCAGCCCCAGCATTTT
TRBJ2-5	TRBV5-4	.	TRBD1	CASSPPPGTGGFDTSGTQYF	TGTGCCAGCAGCCCCCCGCCCGGGACAGGGGGGTTCGATACCTCGGGAACCCAGTACTTC
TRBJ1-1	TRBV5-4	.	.	CASSLVAGNTEAFF	TGTGCCAGCAGCTTGGTGGCGGGAAACACTGAAGCTTTCTTT
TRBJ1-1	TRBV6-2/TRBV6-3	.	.	CASSYKLGDTEAFF	TGTGCCAGCAGTTACAAACTCGGGGACACTGAAGCTTTCTTT
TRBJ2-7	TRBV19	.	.	CASSPQGNSYEQYF	TGTGCCAGTAGTCCCCAGGGGAACTCCTACGAGCAGTACTTC
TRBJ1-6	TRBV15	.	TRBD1	CATSRGRQGSGSPLHF	TGTGCCACCAGCAGAGGTCGACAGGGGAGTGGTTCACCCCTCCACTTT
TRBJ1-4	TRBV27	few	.	CASSRGLGTNEKLFF	TGTGCCAGCAGCCGCGGGCTGGGGACTAATGAAAAACTGTTTTTT
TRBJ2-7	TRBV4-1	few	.	CASSQGPGLSYEQYF	TGCGCCAGCAGCCAAGGCCCGGGACTTTCCTACGAGCAGTACTTC
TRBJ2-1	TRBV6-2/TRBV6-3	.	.	CASRRTAYNEQFF	TGTGCCAGCCGCCGGACAGCCTACAATGAGCAGTTCTTC
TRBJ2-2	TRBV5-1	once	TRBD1	CASSRGQGANTGELFF	TGCGCCAGCAGCCGCGGACAGGGGGCGAACACCGGGGAGCTGTTTTTT
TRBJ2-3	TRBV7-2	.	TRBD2	CASSTGTSGASDTQYF	TGTGCCAGCAGCACAGGTACTAGCGGGGCCTCAGATACGCAGTATTTT
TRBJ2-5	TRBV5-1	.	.	CASSLAQETQYF	TGCGCCAGCAGCTTGGCTCAAGAGACCCAGTACTTC
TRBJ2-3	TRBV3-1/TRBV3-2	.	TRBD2	CASSEVGTSMVDTQYF	TGTGCCAGCAGCGAAGTAGGGACTAGCATGGTAGATACGCAGTATTTT
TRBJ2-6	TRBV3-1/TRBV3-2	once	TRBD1	CASSPYGQGTGANVLTF	TGTGCCAGCAGCCCCTACGGACAGGGGACTGGGGCCAACGTCCTGACTTTC
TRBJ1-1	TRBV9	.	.	CASKVNGTEAFF	TGTGCCAGCAAGGTGAACGGGACTGAAGCTTTCTTT
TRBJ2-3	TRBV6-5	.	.	CASSRSALTDTQYF	TGTGCCAGCAGCCGAAGCGCCTTAACAGATACGCAGTATTTT
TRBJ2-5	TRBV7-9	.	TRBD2	CASSFGGEETQYF	TGTGCCAGCAGCTTCGGGGGGGAGGAGACCCAGTACTTC
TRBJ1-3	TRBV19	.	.	CASSIWGRAIGNTIYF	TGTGCCAGTAGTATCTGGGGGCGCGCGATAGGAAACACCATATATTTT
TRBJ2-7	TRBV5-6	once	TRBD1	CASSTPGTGYEYF	TGTGCCAGCAGCACCCCCGGGACAGGGTACGAGTACTTC
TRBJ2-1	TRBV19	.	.	CASSSQIRYEQFF	TGTGCCAGTAGTTCCCAAATTCGGTATGAGCAGTTCTTC
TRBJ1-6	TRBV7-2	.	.	CASSLERPSRGNSPLHF	TGTGCCAGCAGCTTAGAGCGGCCAAGCCGCGGAAATTCACCCCTCCACTTT
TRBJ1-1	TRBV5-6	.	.	CASTAIRGGNTEAFF	TGTGCCAGCACCGCTATAAGGGGGGGGAACACTGAAGCTTTCTTT
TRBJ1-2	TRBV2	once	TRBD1	CASSELGQGVSGYTF	TGTGCCAGCAGTGAATTGGGACAGGGTGTCTCTGGCTACACCTTC
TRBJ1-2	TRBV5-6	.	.	CASSSDSYGYTF	TGTGCCAGCAGCTCGGACAGCTATGGCTACACCTTC
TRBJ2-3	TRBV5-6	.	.	CASSLTGDSAVSDTQYF	TGTGCCAGCAGCTTAACGGGCGACTCAGCGGTATCAGATACGCAGTATTTT
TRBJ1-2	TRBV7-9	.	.	CASSLAEGWNYGYTF	TGTGCCAGCAGCTTAGCAGAGGGATGGAACTATGGCTACACCTTC
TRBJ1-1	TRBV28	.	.	CASSLVMNTEAFF	TGTGCCAGCAGTTTAGTTATGAACACTGAAGCTTTCTTT
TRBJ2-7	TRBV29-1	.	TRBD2	CSVEPGGYTTEQYF	TGCAGCGTTGAGCCCGGGGGGTACACTACCGAGCAGTACTTC
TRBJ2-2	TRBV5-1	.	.	CASSLKGGPGELFF	TGCGCCAGCAGCCTCAAGGGGGGGCCCGGGGAGCTGTTTTTT
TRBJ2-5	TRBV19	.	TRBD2	CASSKGTSPTQETQYF	TGTGCCAGTAGTAAGGGGACTAGCCCCACTCAAGAGACCCAGTACTTC
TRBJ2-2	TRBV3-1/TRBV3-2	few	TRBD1	CASSRTGTGTGELFF	TGTGCCAGCAGCCGAACAGGGACAGGCACCGGGGAGCTGTTTTTT